The clone carrying this TCR beta chain is a singleton in its sample. This entry belongs to a study of blood T cell repertoires in COVID-19. Looking at the study overall: Samples taken during acute and convalescent COVID-19 were collected in the United States, Italy and Spain.

Germline CDR1 and CDR2: SQVTM and ANQGSEA. This CDR3 has 12 amino acids. Trimming took off 4 bases at V and 5 bases at J, with 12 bases between the two ends. This table comes from immunoSEQ multiplex PCR, and its TCRdb copy is limited to in-frame clones, with some not included. Among roughly 250,000 clones listed, approximately 80% were seen once. The clonotype was recovered from a human donor in a cohort sampled during active COVID-19. V usage is TRBV29-1 and J usage is TRBJ2-7, with D tentatively TRBD1 (6 bases). Sequencing used peripheral blood. The CDR3 is CSVGTGPHEQYF. Written as DNA, the CDR3 is TGCAGCGTTGGTACAGGGCCCCACGAGCAGTACTTC.